The 10 T cell receptor beta chains in this list originate from one sample, sequenced in a study of T cell responses to AZD1222 COVID-19 vaccine. The data were produced by immunoSEQ multiplex PCR, yet TCRdb's version contains in-frame clones alone and is incomplete. Of 100,000 to 140,000 clones in the sample, under 95% were seen once. Sequenced here: peripheral blood, sampled on day 0 of AZD1222 vaccination. All receptors come from an adult in good health.

V usage is TRBV4-3 and J usage is TRBJ1-2, with TRBD1 as a possible D gene (6 bases). CDR1 and CDR2 (germline): LGHNA, YSLEER. V lost 0 bases to trimming and J lost 5 bases, with 19 bases between them. The CDR3 covers 17 residues. The CDR3: CASSQESDGGLLYGYTF. The CDR3 DNA reads TGCGCCAGCAGCCAAGAGAGTGATGGGGGCTTATTGTATGGCTACACCTTC.

In DNA form, the CDR3 reads TGTGCCAGCTCACCACGGGTTCCCGGGACAGCCTCTAACTATGGCTACACCTTC. Amino acid sequence: CASSPRVPGTASNYGYTF. The chain uses TRBV18 and TRBJ1-2, with TRBD1 matching 7 bases. J gave up 0 bases and V 1 base, and 11 bases lay outside the gene matches. Germline V gene sequence: CDR1 KGHSH, CDR2 LQKENI. The CDR3 has 18 residues.

The sample holds one count of this clone. V is TRBV10-3 and J is TRBJ2-5; 9 bases align to TRBD1. The CDR3 extends over 15 amino acids. In germline, CDR1 is ENHRY, CDR2 SYGVKD. Losses at the gene ends were 4 bases for V and 0 bases for J; bases not matched to a gene: 3. The CDR3 spells CAISAGTGYQETQYF. DNA for the CDR3: TGTGCCATCAGTGCCGGGACAGGGTACCAAGAGACCCAGTACTTC.

The rearrangement uses TRBV7-2 and TRBJ2-6; 10 bases agree with TRBD1. The J segment lost 3 bases and the V segment lost 1 base, leaving 3 bases of the junction unmatched. The length of the CDR3 is 17 residues. CDR1 is SGHTA, CDR2 FQGNSA, per germline. CDR3 loop: CASSLVGQGFGANVLTF. CDR3 DNA: TGTGCCAGCAGCTTAGTGGGACAGGGGTTTGGGGCCAACGTCCTGACTTTC.

The chain employs TRBV19 and TRBJ1-1; TRBD1 is a possible D gene (6 bases). Germline CDR1 LNHDA, CDR2 SQIVND (reference sequence). There are 13 residues in the CDR3. Trimming shortened V by 10 bases and J by 1 base, and 13 bases separated the two germline ends. CDR3 bases: TGTGCCACCAGGAAACAGGGGAACACTGAAGCTTTCTTT. It yields the protein CATRKQGNTEAFF.

The rearrangement links TRBV7-8 to TRBJ2-7; weak D call: TRBD1 (6 bases). CDR1 SGHVS and CDR2 FQNEAQ come from the germline V gene. The CDR3 totals 15 residues. Trimming removed 0 bases from V and 0 bases from J, with 9 bases in between. The CDR3 nucleotides read TGTGCCAGCAGCTTAGCGCCAGGGGTCTCCTACGAGCAGTACTTC. It yields the protein CASSLAPGVSYEQYF.

The chain couples TRBV6-5 to TRBJ2-1; D may be TRBD2 (7 bases). From germline, CDR1 is MNHEY and CDR2 SVGAGI. The V end lost 0 bases, the J end lost 15 bases, and 15 bases lay between the germline ends. This CDR3 region has 13 residues. The CDR3 region has the DNA TGTGCCAGCAGTTACTCGAGTGGGGGGGCGTGGTTCTTC. Translated, it gives CASSYSSGGAWFF.

About this clone: Other DNA sequences in this sample translate to the same CDR3. This sequence joins TRBV20-1 and TRBJ2-7; D is unclear. This CDR3 contains 11 residues. Trimming took off 5 bases at V and 1 base at J, with 6 bases between the two ends. Germline CDR1 DFQATT, CDR2 SNEGSKA (reference sequence). CDR3 loop: CSASPSYEQYF. The CDR3 nucleotides are TGCAGTGCTTCCCCATCCTACGAGCAGTACTTC.

With regard to this clone: Other DNA sequences in the same sample also yield this CDR3. The genes are TRBV19 and TRBJ1-3; maybe TRBD1 (5 bases). CDR3 length: 14 residues. V was shortened by 5 bases and J by 1 base, with 9 bases between the two germline ends. From germline, CDR1 is LNHDA and CDR2 SQIVND (reference sequence). CDR3 loop: CASSQGSSGNTIYF. The CDR3 region has the DNA TGTGCCAGTAGTCAGGGCTCGTCTGGAAACACCATATATTTT. Filled out from reference TRBV19 and TRBJ1-3, the complete variable domain reads DGGITQSPKYLFRKEGQNVTLSCEQNLNHDAMYWYRQDPGQGLRLIYYSQIVNDFQKGDIAEGYSVSREKKESFPLTVTSAQKNPTAFYLCASSQGSSGNTIYFGEGSWLTVV.

This clone was seen just once. The chain recombines TRBV6-5 with TRBJ1-2; D is unresolved. This CDR3 is built from 13 residues. V dropped 7 bases and J dropped 2 bases, with 11 bases sitting between them. Per germline, CDR1 MNHEY and CDR2 SVGAGI. CDR3 bases: TGTGCCAGCAATCCAACTGGGAACTATGGCTACACCTTC. Translated: CASNPTGNYGYTF.